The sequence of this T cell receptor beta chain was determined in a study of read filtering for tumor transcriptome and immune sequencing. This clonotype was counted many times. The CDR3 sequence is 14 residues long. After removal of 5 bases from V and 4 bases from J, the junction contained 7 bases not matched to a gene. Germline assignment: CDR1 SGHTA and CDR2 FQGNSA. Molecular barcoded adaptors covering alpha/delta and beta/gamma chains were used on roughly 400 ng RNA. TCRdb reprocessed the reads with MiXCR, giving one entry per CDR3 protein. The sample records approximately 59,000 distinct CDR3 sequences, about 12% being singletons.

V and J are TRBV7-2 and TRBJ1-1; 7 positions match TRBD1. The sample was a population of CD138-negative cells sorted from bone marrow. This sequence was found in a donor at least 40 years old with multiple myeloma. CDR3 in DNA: TGTGCCAGCAGCCAACAGGGGCGTTCCACTGAAGCTTTCTTT. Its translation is CASSQQGRSTEAFF.